This T cell receptor (beta chain) was profiled in a study of beta chain features in type 1 diabetes. Investigators reverse transcribed all isolated RNA, so they sequenced expressed TCRB transcripts. Libraries were prepared by immunoSEQ multiplex PCR; TCRdb keeps only in-frame clonotypes and omits some of them. The table lists 200,000 to 250,000 clones, about 11% of them singletons. CD4+ cells of the naive, central memory, regulatory and stem cell-like memory types were sorted via CD45RO/CCR7/CD25/CD127/CD95/CD27. This CDR3 is built from 14 residues. V was trimmed by 6 bases and J by 8 bases, leaving 17 bases between them. This clone was seen a handful of times.

This chain joins TRBV23-1 and TRBJ2-1; D not certain. TRBV23-1 is noted as an ORF with a role that remains uncertain. Material: central memory CD4+ T cells from blood. The receptor comes from a man aged 18-30 years in good health. The CDR3 nucleotides read TGCGCCAGCAGCCCGCTCAAACGGAGCGATGAGCAGTTCTTC. Translating gives CASSPLKRSDEQFF.